A selection of T cell receptor beta chains follows, all from one sample in a study of T cells in Graves' hyperthyroidism and ophthalmopathy. TCRdb redid the calling of the multiplex PCR reads with MiXCR, one entry per CDR3 protein. This sample has 500,000 to 650,000 distinct CDR3 sequences; about 14% occur once, and the top ten carry under 15%. Sequencing was performed on blood. All receptors come from a woman aged 45-65 years with Graves' ophthalmopathy. CDR3s include the opening cysteine and the closing phenylalanine or tryptophan. The D gene is left open where the match is weak. Clone size is not always given. Where it is, it says once, few, many or a class for expanded clones.

14	NA	TRBJ2-7	NA	TRBV6-1	CASTVTPGVAEQYF	TGTGCCAGCACCGTAACCCCAGGGGTTGCCGAGCAGTACTTC
15	TRBD2	TRBJ2-3	NA	TRBV4-3	CASSRIAGERDTQYF	TGCGCCAGCAGCCGGATAGCGGGAGAAAGGGATACGCAGTATTTT
15	TRBD1	TRBJ2-7	many	TRBV7-8	CASSTNRGLRYEQYF	TGTGCCAGCAGCACAAACAGGGGATTGAGGTACGAGCAGTACTTC
13	NA	TRBJ2-5	many	TRBV6-2/TRBV6-3	CASTLRGPETQYF	TGTGCCAGCACTTTGCGGGGACCAGAGACCCAGTACTTC
16	NA	TRBJ1-4	NA	TRBV28	CASSLGWGATNEKLFF	TGTGCCAGCAGTTTAGGGTGGGGTGCAACTAATGAAAAACTGTTTTTT
14	NA	TRBJ2-3	many	TRBV7-3	CASSRAGVTDTQYF	TGTGCCAGCAGCCGAGCAGGGGTCACAGATACGCAGTATTTT
14	NA	TRBJ2-2	NA	TRBV6-1	CASIGAGNTGELFF	TGTGCCAGCATTGGGGCGGGGAACACCGGGGAGCTGTTTTTT
20	TRBD2	TRBJ2-3	few	TRBV15	CATSRDLRTSGRSRPDTQYF	TGTGCCACCAGCAGAGATCTCCGGACTAGCGGGAGATCTAGGCCAGATACGCAGTATTTT
13	TRBD1	TRBJ1-2	NA	TRBV10-3	CAISPGGNYGYTF	TGTGCCATCAGTCCAGGGGGCAACTATGGCTACACCTTC
14	NA	TRBJ1-1	many	TRBV28	CASSLSQGSSEAFF	TGTGCCAGCAGTTTATCGCAGGGGTCTTCTGAAGCTTTCTTT